A selection of T cell receptor beta chains follows, all from one sample in a study of T cells after yellow fever vaccination. TCRdb re-called the 5' RACE reads with MiXCR, one entry per CDR3 protein. The sample has a few hundred thousand distinct CDR3 sequences; 6.5% to 8.5% are singletons. The source was PBMCs, collected approximately 40 days after the first yellow fever vaccination. Receptor source: a young man who received the YFV17D yellow fever vaccine. CDR3s include the opening cysteine and the closing phenylalanine or tryptophan. Each record gives: clone size, D gene, CDR3 length, J gene, V gene, CDR3 DNA, CDR3 protein. The D gene is left open where the match is weak. Only part of the rows carry a size: once, few, many, or a class if the clone is expanded.

-	-	16	TRBJ2-1	TRBV4-1	TGCGCCAGCAGCCAAGATCCCCGCAGCTCCTACAATGAGCAGTTCTTC	CASSQDPRSSYNEQFF
-	-	14	TRBJ2-7	TRBV9	TGTGCCAGCAGCGTAGCCGGGGGTACCTACGAGCAGTACTTC	CASSVAGGTYEQYF
many	-	15	TRBJ2-5	TRBV6-1	TGTGCCAGCAGTGTTTATACAGGACTTCAAGAGACCCAGTACTTC	CASSVYTGLQETQYF
few	TRBD1	19	TRBJ2-6	TRBV7-2	TGTGCCAGCAGCTTGCGTCAGGGACAGGGAAGCTCTGGGGCCAACGTCCTGACCTTC	CASSLRQGQGSSGANVLTF
few	TRBD1	13	TRBJ1-2	TRBV9	TGTGCCAGCAGCGGAGGGGGCGGGGATGGCTACACCTTC	CASSGGGGDGYTF
few	-	15	TRBJ2-1	TRBV7-2	TGTGCCAGCAGCTTAGAGACGGCTCACTACAATGAGCAGTTCTTC	CASSLETAHYNEQFF
few	-	15	TRBJ2-1	TRBV7-2	TGTGCCAGCAGCCCAGGGCCCGATAATTACAATGAGCAGTTCTTC	CASSPGPDNYNEQFF
few	-	15	TRBJ1-1	TRBV14	TGTGCCAGCAGCCCCTTGGGACTGACGGACACTGAAGCTTTCTTT	CASSPLGLTDTEAFF
few	-	15	TRBJ1-1	TRBV12-3/TRBV12-4	TGTGCCAGCAGTTTAGTTGGCAGGAGAGACCCTGAAGCTTTCTTT	CASSLVGRRDPEAFF
many	TRBD2	17	TRBJ2-3	TRBV4-3	TGCGCCAGCAGCCAAGGTCCGGGGGGGACCTTCACAGATACGCAGTATTTT	CASSQGPGGTFTDTQYF
-	-	15	TRBJ2-5	TRBV5-1	TGCGCCAGCGGTGGGACTCCTCTATCCCAAGAGACCCAGTACTTC	CASGGTPLSQETQYF
-	-	15	TRBJ2-1	TRBV12-3/TRBV12-4	TGTGCCAGCAGTTTTGAGAGGGCCCCCTACAATGAGCAGTTCTTC	CASSFERAPYNEQFF
few	-	13	TRBJ1-2	TRBV3-1	TGTGCCAGCAGCGCGCGGGCCTCCTATGGCTACACCTTC	CASSARASYGYTF
-	-	14	TRBJ1-3	TRBV3-1	TGTGCCAGCAGCCAAGGGGACGGTGGAAACACCATATATTTT	CASSQGDGGNTIYF
-	TRBD2	14	TRBJ2-2	TRBV6-2/TRBV6-3	TGTGCCAGCACTCTAGCGGGGGTTTCCGGGGAGCTGTTTTTT	CASTLAGVSGELFF
many	-	16	TRBJ1-1	TRBV7-9	TGTGCCAGCAGCCCCCACGGGGTCGGTCGAAACACTGAAGCTTTCTTT	CASSPHGVGRNTEAFF
-	-	17	TRBJ2-3	TRBV4-1	TGCGCCAGCAGCCCCCGGAACTCGGGAATCGGCACAGATACGCAGTATTTT	CASSPRNSGIGTDTQYF
few	-	15	TRBJ2-3	TRBV6-1	TGTGCCAGCAGTCCCTTGGGGGGGGCGGGAGATACGCAGTATTTT	CASSPLGGAGDTQYF
-	-	15	TRBJ2-7	TRBV12-3/TRBV12-4	TGTGCCAGCAGCCCAGGGGCGTGGAGGAACTACGAGCAGTACTTC	CASSPGAWRNYEQYF
-	-	15	TRBJ1-1	TRBV19	TGTGCCAGTCTCCCGGTCGGGGGGGGAAACACTGAAGCTTTCTTT	CASLPVGGGNTEAFF
many	-	15	TRBJ1-1	TRBV7-6	TGTGCCAGCAGCTTAGACGGGGGAAGTGGCACTGAAGCTTTCTTT	CASSLDGGSGTEAFF
-	-	18	TRBJ2-5	TRBV23-1	TGCGCCAGCAGTCAATCCGCCGCGAGTTCGGTGCACCAAGAGACCCAGTACTTC	CASSQSAASSVHQETQYF
-	TRBD1	15	TRBJ2-7	TRBV7-4	TGTGCCAGCAGCACCAGGACAGGAACCGGCTACGAGCAGTACTTC	CASSTRTGTGYEQYF
few	-	15	TRBJ2-1	TRBV21-1	TGTGCCAGCAGCCCTCACTGGAGCTCCTACAATGAGCAGTTCTTC	CASSPHWSSYNEQFF
many	-	13	TRBJ2-1	TRBV14	TGTGCCAGCAGCCAAGATCCGGGTAATGAGCAGTTCTTC	CASSQDPGNEQFF
-	-	13	TRBJ1-2	TRBV20-1	TGCAGTGCTAGAGTATCCGGGATGGAAGGCTACACCTTC	CSARVSGMEGYTF
many	-	15	TRBJ2-1	TRBV5-1	TGCGCCAGCAGCATCGGACAGAGCTCCTACAATGAGCAGTTCTTC	CASSIGQSSYNEQFF
few	-	16	TRBJ2-5	TRBV18	TGTGCCAGCTCACCAGGGACGGACGCGTTACAAGAGACCCAGTACTTC	CASSPGTDALQETQYF
many	-	17	TRBJ2-1	TRBV11-3	TGTGCCAGCAGCTTAGAGGGGGGGCCCGCTCCCTACAATGAGCAGTTCTTC	CASSLEGGPAPYNEQFF
-	TRBD2	13	TRBJ2-1	TRBV24-1	TGTGCCACCAGAGCACGGGGGGACAATGAGCAGTTCTTC	CATRARGDNEQFF
many	TRBD2	14	TRBJ2-1	TRBV5-4	TGTGCCAGCAACGCGGGACTAGCGGTCAATGAGCAGTTCTTC	CASNAGLAVNEQFF
few	TRBD2	17	TRBJ2-1	TRBV6-2/TRBV6-3	TGTGCCAGCAGTTTCCGCCTACTAGCGGGGAACTACAATGAGCAGTTCTTC	CASSFRLLAGNYNEQFF
-	-	16	TRBJ2-5	TRBV9	TGTGCCAGCAGCCCAAGCTTGGGCAGGGGGGAAGAGACCCAGTACTTC	CASSPSLGRGEETQYF
-	-	16	TRBJ1-1	TRBV28	TGTGCCAGCAGTCACACCACGGTGTGGGGGTACACTGAAGCTTTCTTT	CASSHTTVWGYTEAFF
few	-	13	TRBJ2-3	TRBV4-1	TGCGCCAGCAGCCAAGGTGCAGGGGATACGCAGTATTTT	CASSQGAGDTQYF
many	TRBD1	14	TRBJ2-7	TRBV7-8	TGTGCCAGCAGCATAGGACAGGGGGCGATTGAGCAGTACTTC	CASSIGQGAIEQYF
many	-	11	TRBJ2-1	TRBV7-2	TGTGCCAGCAGTTTGATAGGGGAGCAGTTCTTC	CASSLIGEQFF
-	TRBD2	16	TRBJ2-3	TRBV12-3/TRBV12-4	TGTGCCAGCAGTTCCGTGGCGGGGGGACGGGCAGATACGCAGTATTTT	CASSSVAGGRADTQYF
few	-	17	TRBJ2-1	TRBV15	TGTGCCACCAGCAGAGATCACACTGGCGGGGCAGACAATGAGCAGTTCTTC	CATSRDHTGGADNEQFF
-	-	14	TRBJ2-4	TRBV5-1	TGCGCCAGCAGCCAAGACGTGGCCAAAAACATTCAGTACTTC	CASSQDVAKNIQYF
few	-	11	TRBJ1-1	TRBV20-1	TGCAGTGCTAGGGCGAACACTGAAGCTTTCTTT	CSARANTEAFF
many	-	12	TRBJ2-7	TRBV30	TGTGCCTGGACGGATAACTCCTACGAGCAGTACTTC	CAWTDNSYEQYF
many	TRBD1	14	TRBJ2-7	TRBV5-1	TGCGCCAGCAGCTCTACAGGGGGCAGGTACGAGCAGTACTTC	CASSSTGGRYEQYF
-	-	16	TRBJ1-1	TRBV7-2	TGTGCCAGCAGCTTAGCGGGGCAGGGCTTGAACACTGAAGCTTTCTTT	CASSLAGQGLNTEAFF
-	-	12	TRBJ2-1	TRBV7-9	TGTGCCAGCAGCCCGCGACCACCGGCGTGGTTCTTC	CASSPRPPAWFF
many	-	12	TRBJ2-1	TRBV20-1	TGCAGTGCGGGCAGGGGGAGGAATGAGCAGTTCTTC	CSAGRGRNEQFF
few	TRBD1	15	TRBJ2-2	TRBV5-4	TGTGCCAGCAGCGCTGACAGGGTCGCCACCGGGGAGCTGTTTTTT	CASSADRVATGELFF
many	TRBD1	14	TRBJ2-5	TRBV7-2	TGTGCCAGCAGCTCCACGGGACAGGGGTCGTTTGAGTACTTC	CASSSTGQGSFEYF
many	-	16	TRBJ1-4	TRBV5-6	TGTGCCAGCAGCTTACTCCTTGCCGGGACTAATGAAAAACTGTTTTTT	CASSLLLAGTNEKLFF
-	-	14	TRBJ2-3	TRBV5-4	TGTGCCAGCAGCTTAGGAATCACCGGGAATACGCAGTATTTT	CASSLGITGNTQYF
-	-	13	TRBJ2-5	TRBV3-1	TGTGCCAGCAGCCAAGATAGCCGGGAGACCCAGTACTTC	CASSQDSRETQYF